This paragraph covers one T cell receptor (beta chain) sequence. Its antigen is currently unknown. This entry belongs to a study of T cells in Graves' hyperthyroidism and ophthalmopathy. Study observations and caveats: The model forecast ophthalmopathy, anticipating it by a median around 6.9 months before onset. Researchers report that a 13 V-J model separated ophthalmopathy from stable hyperthyroidism.

This CDR3 contains 16 residues. The V gene lost 2 bases and the J gene lost 0 bases, with 14 bases spanning the gap. Germline V CDR1 and CDR2: SGHNT, YYREEE (reference sequence). Amplification yielded TCR beta CDR3 regions, with RNA transcripts as the source. Using the HTBI primer set, a first-round RT-PCR was run on the TCR CDR3. Each CDR3 protein is one row after TCRdb ran MiXCR on the multiplex PCR reads. Of hundreds of thousands of distinct CDR3 sequences listed, about 38% are singletons. This chain uses TRBV5-4 with TRBJ2-5; a weak D match, TRBD2 (5 bases). This clonotype originated in a man younger than 30 with Graves' hyperthyroidism. Sample: blood. The CDR3 DNA follows: TGTGCCAGCAGCTTCGGAGGAGAGAGGTACCAAGAGACCCAGTACTTC. Translated: CASSFGGERYQETQYF.